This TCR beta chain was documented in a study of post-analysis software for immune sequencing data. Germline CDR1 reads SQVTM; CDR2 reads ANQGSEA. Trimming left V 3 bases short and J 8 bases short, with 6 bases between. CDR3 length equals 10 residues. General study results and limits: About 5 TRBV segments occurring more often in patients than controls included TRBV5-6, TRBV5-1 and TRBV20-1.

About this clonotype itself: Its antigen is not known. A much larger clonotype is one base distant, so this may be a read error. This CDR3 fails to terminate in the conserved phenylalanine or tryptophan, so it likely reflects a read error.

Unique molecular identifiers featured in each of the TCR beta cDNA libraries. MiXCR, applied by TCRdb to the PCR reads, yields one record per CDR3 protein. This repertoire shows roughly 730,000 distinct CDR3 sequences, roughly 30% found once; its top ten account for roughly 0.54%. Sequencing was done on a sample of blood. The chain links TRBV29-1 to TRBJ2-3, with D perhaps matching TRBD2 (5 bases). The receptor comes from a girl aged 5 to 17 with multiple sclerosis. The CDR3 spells CSVEGSTQYL. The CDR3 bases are TGCAGCGTTGAGGGGAGTACGCAGTATCTT.